Detailed here is one T cell receptor beta chain. This entry comes from a study of shared clonotypes between healthy human individuals. Turning to the study itself: Per-donor plates numbered three CD4 naive, three CD4 memory, two CD8 naive and one CD8 memory.

The ends were cut back, 7 bases at V and 1 base at J, with 17 bases in the middle. The germline V gene encodes CDR1 SGDLS and CDR2 YYNGEE. This CDR3 region has 15 residues. For sorted subsets, approximately 0.2 ug DNA per replicate equaled 30,000 or so T cell genomes. Authors' methods: Quality scores were absent from the junction-only immunoSEQ sequences, so filtering differed. Data came from immunoSEQ multiplex PCR; TCRdb stores just in-frame clones and leaves some out. Clonal size and the V and J genes are those of that table, whereas D and trimming came from the DNA. The sample has 1.4 million or so clones; less than 99% are singletons. Only Caucasian adults living in Nashville, Tennessee made up the donor group.

This chain connects TRBV9 to TRBJ1-1; D unclear. Sequences were obtained from naive CD4+ T cells sorted from blood. Documented subset: CD45RA+ positively selected. The sequence came from a man aged 25 to 40 in good health. The DNA of the CDR3 is TGTGCCAGCCCCCGGCAGGCGGTGAAGAACACTGAAGCTTTCTTT. Translated, it gives CASPRQAVKNTEAFF.